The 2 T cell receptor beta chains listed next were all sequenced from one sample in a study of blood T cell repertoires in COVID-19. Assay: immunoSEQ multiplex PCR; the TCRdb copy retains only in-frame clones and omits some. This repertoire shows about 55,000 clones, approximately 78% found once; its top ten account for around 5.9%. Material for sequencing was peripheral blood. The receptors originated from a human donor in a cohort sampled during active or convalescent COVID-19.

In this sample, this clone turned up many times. Here the CDR3 reads CASSRDRTFLSNQPQHF. The CDR3 DNA is TGCGCCAGCAGTAGGGACAGGACCTTTCTTAGCAATCAGCCCCAGCATTTT. The J gene is TRBJ1-5, the V gene TRBV10-1, with 8 bases identical to TRBD1. This CDR3 contains 17 residues. The J segment lost 0 bases and the V segment lost 5 bases, leaving 9 bases of the junction unmatched. CDR1 and CDR2 (germline): WNHNN, SYGVQD (reference sequence).

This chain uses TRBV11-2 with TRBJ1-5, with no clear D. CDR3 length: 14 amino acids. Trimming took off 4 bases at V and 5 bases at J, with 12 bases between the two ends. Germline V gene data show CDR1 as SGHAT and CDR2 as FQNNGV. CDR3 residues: CASSSTLGDQPQHF. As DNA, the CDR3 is TGTGCCAGCAGCTCCACCCTTGGAGATCAGCCCCAGCATTTT.